This passage covers 13 T cell receptor beta chains from one sample sequenced in a study of cytomegalovirus exposure and HLA in healthy donors. Only in-frame clones appear in the TCRdb table, and some are missing; sequencing was by immunoSEQ multiplex PCR. Of about 300,000 clones listed, 88% were seen once; the top ten hold about 0.85%. Sequencing used PBMCs. The receptor set was obtained from a woman between 18 and 29 years old in good health and CMV-seronegative.

The chain links TRBV6-1 to TRBJ1-1; D is uncertain. The CDR3 contains 15 residues. CDR1 and CDR2 (germline): MNHNS, SASEGT. The germline V and J ends were trimmed by 6 bases and 0 bases, with 14 bases remaining between them. This CDR3 reads CASSPGANMNTEAFF. In DNA form, the CDR3 reads TGTGCCAGCAGCCCGGGAGCGAATATGAACACTGAAGCTTTCTTT.

V and J are TRBV6-5 and TRBJ1-1; 9 bases are shared with TRBD1. V lost 6 bases, J lost 3 bases, and 8 bases stayed unmatched. CDR1 and CDR2 (germline): MNHEY, SVGAGI. The CDR3 is 15 residues long. The CDR3 DNA sequence: TGTGCCAGCAGAAGGGACAGGGTCGGGGACACTGAAGCTTTCTTT. This codes for CASRRDRVGDTEAFF.

The chain couples TRBV7-8 to TRBJ2-7; 7 bases line up with TRBD2. This CDR3 has 17 amino acids. Germline trimming cut 2 bases from V and 2 bases from J; bases unmatched to any gene: 12. The germline gives CDR1 SGHVS, CDR2 FQNEAQ. CDR3 protein: CASSLQPGGTIAYEQYF. The CDR3 DNA reads as TGTGCCAGCAGCTTACAGCCCGGCGGGACTATCGCCTACGAGCAGTACTTC.

The chain uses TRBV7-9 and TRBJ2-2; 7 nucleotides line up with TRBD2. This CDR3 is built from 17 residues. The V gene's germline CDR1 is SEHNR and CDR2 FQNEAQ (reference sequence). Trimming cost V 3 bases and J 1 base; bases outside gene matches: 8. CDR3 bases: TGTGCCAGCAGCTTCCTCCCTAGCGGCCTGAACACCGGGGAGCTGTTTTTT. Its protein is CASSFLPSGLNTGELFF.

The genes are TRBV28 and TRBJ1-5; 9 nucleotides line up with TRBD1. The CDR3 is 14 residues long. V trimming: 9 bases; J trimming: 5 bases; junction bases outside the gene matches: 8. The germline gives CDR1 MDHEN, CDR2 SYDVKM. CDR3 nucleotides: TGTGCCAGTCGAGACAGGGGGGCTGATCAGCCCCAGCATTTT. Translated, it gives CASRDRGADQPQHF. Drawing the rest from reference TRBV28 and TRBJ1-5, the complete variable domain is DVKVTQSSRYLVKRTGEKVFLECVQDMDHENMFWYRQDPGLGLRLIYFSYDVKMKEKGDIPEGYSVSREKKERFSLILESASTNQTSMYLCASRDRGADQPQHFGDGTRLSIL.

CDR3 amino acids: CASKIDSSPYNEQFF. The CDR3 DNA sequence: TGTGCCAGCAAAATCGACTCGTCACCCTACAATGAGCAGTTCTTC. The chain uses TRBV6-5 and TRBJ2-1, with D uncertain. V dropped 7 bases and J dropped 2 bases, with 15 bases sitting between them. CDR1 is MNHEY and CDR2 is SVGAGI in the germline V gene. The CDR3 is 15 residues long.

This clone was detected once. The chain carries TRBV9 and TRBJ2-7, with a tentative D call TRBD1 (6 bases). The CDR3 is made up of 15 amino acids. The germline CDR1 and CDR2 sequences are SGDLS and YYNGEE. Trimming removed 0 bases from V and 2 bases from J, with 12 bases in between. CDR3 sequence: CASSVEQGVTYEQYF. The CDR3 DNA sequence: TGTGCCAGCAGCGTAGAACAGGGTGTAACCTACGAGCAGTACTTC.

This CDR3 reads CASHRTGTGGAGANVLTF. In DNA, the CDR3 is TGTGCCAGTCATAGAACCGGGACAGGGGGCGCTGGGGCCAACGTCCTGACTTTC. The chain has TRBV19 and TRBJ2-6; 12 nucleotides agree with TRBD1. The V segment lost 8 bases and the J segment 2 bases; nucleotides outside the gene matches: 10. This CDR3 region has 18 residues. Germline assignment: CDR1 LNHDA and CDR2 SQIVND (reference sequence).

V is TRBV19 and J is TRBJ2-3, with D possibly being TRBD2 (5 bases). This CDR3 has 14 residues. Germline-derived CDR1 and CDR2 are LNHDA and SQIVND (reference sequence). Trimming removed 3 bases at V and 0 bases at J, with 7 bases between. The CDR3 DNA sequence: TGTGCCAGTAGTATGAGCGGTAGCACAGATACGCAGTATTTT. Translating gives CASSMSGSTDTQYF.

This chain uses TRBV6-6 with TRBJ2-2, with 8 positions matching TRBD1. The germline V gene encodes CDR1 MNHNY and CDR2 SVGAGI (reference sequence). This CDR3 has 15 residues. The junction had 7 bases not matched to a gene; V was cut back by 5 bases and J by 5 bases. CDR3 in amino acids: CASSRRTGRTGELFF. The CDR3 bases are TGTGCCAGCAGTCGACGGACAGGGAGGACCGGGGAGCTGTTTTTT.

This chain links TRBV15 with TRBJ2-6, with 7 positions matching TRBD2. CDR3 size: 15 residues. Trimming removed 6 bases from V and 3 bases from J; junction bases left unmatched: 5. The germline gives CDR1 LNHNV, CDR2 YYDKDF (reference sequence). Here the CDR3 reads CATSGGGSGANVLTF. DNA of the CDR3: TGTGCCACCAGTGGGGGGGGGAGTGGGGCCAACGTCCTGACTTTC.

The chain has TRBV6-5 and TRBJ2-1; D perhaps matches TRBD1 (6 bases). V was cut by 2 bases and J by 8 bases, with 19 bases left in between. The CDR3 runs 16 residues. CDR1 and CDR2 from the germline V gene are MNHEY and SVGAGI. The CDR3 nucleotides are TGTGCCAGCAGTTACAGGGTAACCCAGGGGTTTGATGAGCAGTTCTTC. Translating gives CASSYRVTQGFDEQFF.

The rearrangement links TRBV25-1 to TRBJ2-3; tentative D call: TRBD1 (6 bases). The germline CDR1 and CDR2 sequences are MGHDK and SYGVNS. Trimming took off 3 bases at V and 2 bases at J, with 9 bases between the two ends. There are 14 residues in the CDR3. This CDR3 is CASSDYRVTDTQYF. The CDR3, as DNA: TGTGCCAGCAGTGACTACAGGGTCACAGATACGCAGTATTTT.